These 30 T cell receptor beta chains share one sample of origin, sequenced in a study of beta chain features in type 1 diabetes. General study points: People with Type 1 diabetes carried modestly yet significantly shorter TCRB CDR3s in all four CD4+ subsets.

These TCRs' antigens remain unknown. What was sequenced were expressed TCRB transcripts, since all of the isolated RNA had been reverse transcribed. Assay used: immunoSEQ multiplex PCR; TCRdb lists only in-frame clones, some missing. The sample lists more than 250,000 clones, about a fifth seen once, with roughly 0.028% in the top ten. The sequenced sample was naive CD4+ T cells from blood. The source is a woman between 35 and 50 years old with type 1 diabetes.

This rearrangement joins TRBV27 to TRBJ1-4; 10 positions match TRBD1. CDR3 length: 14 amino acids. Germline V gene lookup returns CDR1 MNHEY and CDR2 SMNVEV (reference sequence). V was pared by 5 bases and J by 5 bases, with 2 bases of the junction left unmatched. CDR3 sequence reads: CASSPGQGNEKLFF. The CDR3 DNA sequence: TGTGCCAGCAGTCCGGGACAGGGGAATGAAAAACTGTTTTTT.

This clone was recorded a few times. The chain has TRBV29-1 and TRBJ2-5, with D possibly matching TRBD2 (5 bases). In germline, CDR1 is SQVTM, CDR2 ANQGSEA. CDR3 size: 13 residues. The V and J ends lost 6 bases and 5 bases respectively, with 16 bases between them. The CDR3 region has the DNA TGCAGCGTCACACCGGGGTGGAGGGAGACCCAGTACTTC. This gives the protein CSVTPGWRETQYF.

The genes are TRBV20-1 and TRBJ2-1; D call uncertain. Between the trimmed V and J ends, which lost 4 bases and 9 bases, there was a span of 10 bases. Germline V lookup: CDR1 DFQATT, CDR2 SNEGSKA (reference sequence). CDR3 length equals 11 residues. The CDR3 coding sequence is TGCAGTGCTATTATAGCCAGTGAGCAGTTCTTC. Encoded protein: CSAIIASEQFF.

This clone was recorded a few times. This sample includes further DNA sequences coding for the same CDR3. The chain carries TRBV18 and TRBJ2-7, with 12 bases fitting TRBD1. The CDR3 totals 14 residues. The trim removed 3 bases at V and 4 bases at J, leaving 1 base unmatched. Germline V gene sequence: CDR1 KGHSH, CDR2 LQKENI. CDR3 residues: CASSPGQGAYEQYF. DNA of the CDR3: TGTGCCAGCTCACCGGGACAGGGGGCGTACGAGCAGTACTTC.

This clone has more than one count but fewer than ten. This sample includes further DNA sequences coding for the same CDR3. This sequence joins TRBV7-2 and TRBJ1-1; a weak D match, TRBD1 (6 bases). Trimming took 2 bases from V and 1 from J, leaving 8 bases between them. Germline CDR1 reads SGHTA; CDR2 reads FQGNSA. The CDR3 contains 14 residues. Here the CDR3 DNA reads TGTGCCAGCAGCTTAACACAGGGGAACACTGAAGCTTTCTTT. This sequence encodes CASSLTQGNTEAFF.

The table lists this clone with a few counts. This rearrangement joins TRBV29-1 to TRBJ2-7; 9 bases are shared with TRBD1. Germline CDR1 is SQVTM and CDR2 is ANQGSEA. V was clipped by 7 bases and J by 5 bases; unmatched bases: 9. This CDR3 region has 13 residues. CDR3 sequence: CSATGQGGHEQYF. DNA of the CDR3: TGCAGCGCTACGGGACAGGGAGGCCACGAGCAGTACTTC.

The rearrangement joins TRBV9 to TRBJ2-7; the D is unclear. The CDR3 runs 14 residues. CDR1 and CDR2 (germline): SGDLS, YYNGEE. Trimming shortened V by 4 bases and J by 0 bases, and 11 bases separated the two germline ends. CDR3 residues: CASSPRPFSYEQYF. The CDR3 DNA reads TGTGCCAGCAGCCCTAGACCCTTCTCCTACGAGCAGTACTTC.

J is TRBJ1-1 and V is TRBV7-9; no reliable D call. CDR3 length equals 13 residues. Trimming took 2 bases from V and 6 from J, leaving 10 bases between them. The germline gives CDR1 SEHNR, CDR2 FQNEAQ (reference sequence). The CDR3 reads CASSLKNGPEAFF. The CDR3 bases are TGTGCCAGCAGCTTAAAAAATGGCCCTGAAGCTTTCTTT.

This clone was seen more than once but under ten times. The chain uses TRBV25-1 and TRBJ1-3; tentatively, D is TRBD1 (6 bases). V lost 5 bases and J lost 7, with 18 bases in between. This CDR3 comprises 15 residues. The germline V gene has CDR1 MGHDK and CDR2 SYGVNS. The CDR3 coding sequence is TGTGCCAGCAGTCCCCCGAGGGGGATTGGGAACACCATATATTTT. This translates into CASSPPRGIGNTIYF.

This chain links TRBV29-1 with TRBJ1-1, with D unresolved. V was pared by 3 bases and J by 10 bases, with 9 bases between. This CDR3 has 10 amino acids. Looked up from germline, CDR1 is SQVTM and CDR2 is ANQGSEA. The CDR3 DNA is TGCAGCGTTGAGGATCTAGGAGCTTTCTTT. Encoded protein: CSVEDLGAFF.

The chain combines TRBV9 with TRBJ2-3; D possibly corresponds to TRBD2 (6 bases). CDR3 length: 15 amino acids. Germline assignment: CDR1 SGDLS and CDR2 YYNGEE. V lost 2 bases, J lost 5 bases, and 15 bases lay in between. The CDR3 protein is CASSVGGASRDTQYF. The DNA of the CDR3 is TGTGCCAGCAGCGTGGGCGGGGCATCGAGAGATACGCAGTATTTT. Filled out from reference TRBV9 and TRBJ2-3, the complete variable domain reads DSGVTQTPKHLITATGQRVTLRCSPRSGDLSVYWYQQSLDQGLQFLIQYYNGEERAKGNILERFSAQQFPDLHSELNLSSLELGDSALYFCASSVGGASRDTQYFGPGTRLTVL.

The sample holds a few counts of this clone. The rearrangement links TRBV7-2 to TRBJ2-3; D unresolved. Per the germline V gene, CDR1 is SGHTA and CDR2 is FQGNSA. The V gene lost 4 bases and the J gene lost 2 bases, with 10 bases spanning the gap. The CDR3 contains 14 residues. CDR3 loop: CASSSRRVTDTQYF. The CDR3 nucleotides read TGTGCCAGCAGCTCAAGGAGAGTCACAGATACGCAGTATTTT.

This clone was observed a few times. The chain uses TRBV5-8 and TRBJ2-3; D is possibly TRBD1 (5 bases). V dropped 6 bases and J dropped 5 bases, with 16 bases sitting between them. CDR3 size: 14 residues. Germline CDR1 is SGHTS and CDR2 is YDEGEE. CDR3 sequence reads: CASTVLGVGDTQYF. For the CDR3, the DNA is TGTGCCAGCACAGTCCTAGGGGTAGGAGATACGCAGTATTTT.

The chain has TRBV4-3 and TRBJ2-1; D may be TRBD2 (6 bases). Germline values: CDR1 LGHNA, CDR2 YSLEER. The CDR3 length is 15 residues. Trimming cost V 6 bases and J 8 bases, with 20 bases left between them. CDR3 in DNA: TGCGCCAGCAGTCCTCCGGGACTCCGCGTCCATGAGCAGTTCTTC. This codes for CASSPPGLRVHEQFF.

The chain joins TRBV4-1 to TRBJ1-4; D perhaps matches TRBD1 (5 bases). The germline gives CDR1 MGHRA, CDR2 YSYEKL. V gave up 5 bases and J gave up 0 bases, with 7 bases separating them. The CDR3 extends over 14 amino acids. Written as DNA, the CDR3 is TGCGCCAGCAGCTCACAGGCAACTAATGAAAAACTGTTTTTT. Encoded protein: CASSSQATNEKLFF.

This clone has more than one count but fewer than ten. The chain employs TRBV18 and TRBJ2-7, with 7 nucleotides matching TRBD1. This CDR3 spans 17 amino acids. CDR1 is KGHSH, CDR2 LQKENI, per germline. V shed 3 bases and J 4 bases; nucleotides not matched to a gene: 15. The DNA of the CDR3 is TGTGCCAGCTCACCGGTTTCTACGGGACAGCGACAATACGAGCAGTACTTC. It is translated as CASSPVSTGQRQYEQYF.

The table lists this clone with a few counts. V and J are TRBV5-4 and TRBJ1-2; D uncertain. V shed 4 bases and J shed 4 bases, with 11 bases lying between them. Germline lookup yields CDR1 SGHNT and CDR2 YYREEE (reference sequence). The CDR3 is 13 amino acids. CDR3 in DNA: TGTGCCAGCAGCGCGAGCGCGAGCTATGGCTACACCTTC. It yields the protein CASSASASYGYTF.

The chain uses TRBV9 and TRBJ1-2, with a weak D call TRBD1 (6 bases). Trimming took 3 bases from V and 3 from J, leaving 9 bases between them. The CDR3 consists of 13 residues. Germline values: CDR1 SGDLS, CDR2 YYNGEE. In DNA form, the CDR3 reads TGTGCCAGCAGCGCGGGACATGACTATGGCTACACCTTC. Protein sequence: CASSAGHDYGYTF.

The chain has TRBV5-1 and TRBJ2-7; 7 positions match TRBD2. V shed 8 bases, J shed 4 bases, and the junction held 6 bases outside the gene matches. Germline V gene lookup returns CDR1 SGHRS and CDR2 YFSETQ. The CDR3 is 12 residues long. CDR3 nucleotides: TGCGCCAGTAGCCAGGGAGGGTACGAGCAGTACTTC. Encoded protein: CASSQGGYEQYF.

The chain combines TRBV5-4 with TRBJ1-4; D is possibly TRBD1 (6 bases). Trimming took 3 bases from V and 0 from J, leaving 12 bases between them. CDR3 length equals 16 residues. Germline V CDR1 and CDR2: SGHNT, YYREEE (reference sequence). CDR3 bases: TGTGCCAGCAGCTATGGGACAATTGCAACTAATGAAAAACTGTTTTTT. It specifies CASSYGTIATNEKLFF.

This clone was observed a few times. V usage is TRBV11-2 and J usage is TRBJ2-5, with 11 bases that match TRBD2. Unmatched junction bases numbered 7, after V lost 5 bases and J lost 5 bases. CDR3 length equals 15 residues. Germline CDR1 is SGHAT and CDR2 is FQNNGV. The DNA of the CDR3 is TGTGCCAGCAGCCAACAACTAGCGGGAGTGGAGACCCAGTACTTC. Translated: CASSQQLAGVETQYF.

V usage is TRBV6-5 and J usage is TRBJ2-1, with a tentative D call TRBD1 (7 bases). CDR1 and CDR2 from the germline V gene are MNHEY and SVGAGI. CDR3 length: 15 residues. V was shortened by 7 bases and J by 5 bases, with 18 bases between the two germline ends. The CDR3 here is CASIRAGGLDNEQFF. DNA for the CDR3: TGTGCCAGCATACGGGCAGGGGGGCTAGACAATGAGCAGTTCTTC.

Written as DNA, the CDR3 is TGTGCCAGCAGCTATGGACAGCAAAGCACAGATACGCAGTATTTT. It specifies CASSYGQQSTDTQYF. The chain employs TRBV7-9 and TRBJ2-3, with D possibly TRBD1 on 6 matching bases. The V end lost 4 bases, the J end lost 0 bases, and 11 bases lay between the germline ends. This CDR3 is 15 amino acids long. CDR1 and CDR2 from the germline V gene are SEHNR and FQNEAQ (reference sequence). The full variable domain, with the rest looked up from reference TRBV7-9 and TRBJ2-3, is DTGVSQNPRHKITKRGQNVTFRCDPISEHNRLYWYRQTLGQGPEFLTYFQNEAQLEKSRLLSDRFSAERPKGSFSTLEIQRTEQGDSAMYLCASSYGQQSTDTQYFGPGTRLTVL.

The CDR3 loop reads CSVEDLLGQGILAGENTGELFF. In nucleotides, the CDR3 is TGCAGCGTTGAAGATCTTCTGGGACAGGGGATACTAGCGGGAGAGAACACCGGGGAGCTGTTTTTT. This rearrangement joins TRBV29-1 to TRBJ2-2, with D possibly being TRBD2 (11 bases). This CDR3 is 22 amino acids long. Between the trimmed V and J ends, which lost 0 bases and 1 base, there was a span of 30 bases. Germline assignment: CDR1 SQVTM and CDR2 ANQGSEA.

The chain joins TRBV28 to TRBJ2-7; 7 bases map to TRBD2. The CDR3 has 14 residues. The junction had 9 bases not matched to a gene; V was cut back by 8 bases and J by 2 bases. The germline CDR1 and CDR2 sequences are MDHEN and SYDVKM. The CDR3 DNA sequence: TGTGCCAGCGGTACGGGGGGTGGCACCTACGAGCAGTACTTC. Translating gives CASGTGGGTYEQYF.

In nucleotides, the CDR3 is TGTGCCAGCAGCTTAGGGCAGATGAACACTGAAGCTTTCTTT. Translated, it gives CASSLGQMNTEAFF. The V and J genes are TRBV7-2 and TRBJ1-1; D is uncertain. The CDR3 contains 14 residues. Trimming removed 1 base from V and 0 bases from J, with 6 bases in between. Germline lookup yields CDR1 SGHTA and CDR2 FQGNSA.

This clone was counted a few times. The genes are TRBV4-1 and TRBJ2-7, with D possibly matching TRBD2 (6 bases). Germline-derived CDR1 and CDR2 are MGHRA and YSYEKL. The CDR3 totals 14 residues. V was clipped by 1 base and J by 7 bases, with 14 bases between them. The chain's CDR3 is CASSQAGGTREQYF. CDR3 DNA sequence: TGCGCCAGCAGCCAAGCCGGGGGAACGAGGGAGCAGTACTTC.

This rearrangement joins TRBV30 to TRBJ1-2; D is undetermined. Between the trimmed V and J ends, which lost 8 bases and 8 bases, there was a span of 12 bases. The CDR3 contains 10 residues. Germline V gene lookup returns CDR1 GTSNPN and CDR2 SVGIG (reference sequence). This CDR3 reads CAGIGRGYTF. The CDR3 DNA follows: TGTGCCGGTATTGGGCGAGGCTACACCTTC.

J is TRBJ2-3 and V is TRBV4-3; 14 nucleotides agree with TRBD2. The CDR3 has 16 residues. From germline, CDR1 is LGHNA and CDR2 YSLEER. The J segment lost 6 bases and the V segment lost 4 bases, leaving 6 bases of the junction unmatched. DNA for the CDR3: TGCGCCAGCAGCCCCAGACTAGCGGGAGGGATGGATACGCAGTATTTT. It yields the protein CASSPRLAGGMDTQYF.

The chain couples TRBV2 to TRBJ1-1; TRBD1 matches 8 bases. CDR3 length: 13 amino acids. Germline V gives CDR1 SNHLY, CDR2 FYNNEI. V trimming: 4 bases; J trimming: 6 bases; junction bases outside the gene matches: 4. CDR3 nucleotides: TGTGCCAGCAGTGGGCCAGGGGGCTCTGAAGCTTTCTTT. Translation: CASSGPGGSEAFF.